These 11 T cell receptor beta chains were all obtained from the same sample, sequenced in a study of memory B cells and T cells in multiple sclerosis. Their antigen targets remain unknown. The protocol was immunoSEQ multiplex PCR, while the TCRdb copy is restricted to in-frame clones and leaves out a portion. The sample has 40,000 to 50,000 clones; 82% are singletons. CFSE-dim autoproliferating and CFSE-high non-proliferating T cells from unstimulated culture were sequenced separately. Replicate wells were pooled after 6 to 8 days of stimulus-free culture of fewer than 65 million CFSE-labeled PBMCs. Sequenced sample: PBMCs from blood kept in culture. The receptors shown here come from a human donor with multiple sclerosis.

The V and J genes are TRBV5-4 and TRBJ2-7, with D possibly matching TRBD1 (6 bases). Between the trimmed V and J ends, which lost 4 bases and 3 bases, there was a span of 17 bases. The CDR3 sequence is 15 residues long. The germline CDR1 and CDR2 sequences are SGHNT and YYREEE (reference sequence). The DNA for the CDR3 is TGTGCCAGCAGCAACCGTGCGGACAGCCTCTACGAGCAGTACTTC. This sequence encodes CASSNRADSLYEQYF.

The chain carries TRBV6-5 and TRBJ1-1, with TRBD1 identical over 9 bases. Germline CDR1 is MNHEY and CDR2 is SVGAGI. The length of the CDR3 is 14 residues. V shed 5 bases, J shed 5 bases, and the junction held 6 bases outside the gene matches. CDR3 residues: CASSAGQGRTEAFF. CDR3 bases: TGTGCCAGCAGTGCCGGACAGGGGCGGACTGAAGCTTTCTTT.

There are a few counts of this clone. This chain uses TRBV7-9 with TRBJ1-4; no clear D gene. V lost 1 base and J 10 bases, leaving 13 bases between the germline ends. This CDR3 comprises 14 residues. Germline CDR1 and CDR2: SEHNR and FQNEAQ (reference sequence). The chain's CDR3 is CASSLVDGYAKLFF. The CDR3 nucleotides are TGTGCCAGCAGCTTAGTCGATGGGTATGCAAAACTGTTTTTT.

This chain connects TRBV7-6 to TRBJ1-4; maybe TRBD1 (5 bases). The germline gives CDR1 SGHVS, CDR2 FNYEAQ. The CDR3 is 16 amino acids. V lost 2 bases and J lost 3, with 13 bases in between. This chain's CDR3 is CASSLTASGANEKLFF. The CDR3 DNA reads TGTGCCAGCAGCTTAACAGCTTCGGGGGCTAATGAAAAACTGTTTTTT.

In DNA, the CDR3 is TGCGCCAGCAGCTTGGCACTTAGCTCCTATAATTCACCCCTCCACTTT. Protein: CASSLALSSYNSPLHF. This rearrangement joins TRBV5-1 to TRBJ1-6; D is unresolved. The V end lost 0 bases, the J end lost 0 bases, and 7 bases lay between the germline ends. Germline CDR1 and CDR2: SGHRS and YFSETQ. The length of the CDR3 is 16 residues.

This chain joins TRBV29-1 and TRBJ2-6, with D unclear. There are 16 residues in the CDR3. Germline CDR1 is SQVTM and CDR2 is ANQGSEA. V gave up 3 bases and J gave up 4 bases, with 16 bases separating them. CDR3 protein: CSVDVGAQAGANVLTF. The CDR3 DNA sequence: TGCAGCGTTGACGTCGGTGCCCAGGCCGGGGCCAACGTCCTGACTTTC. The whole variable domain, remainder taken from reference TRBV29-1 and TRBJ2-6, is SAVISQKPSRDICQRGTSLTIQCQVDSQVTMMFWYRQQPGQSLTLIATANQGSEATYESGFVIDKFPISRPNLTFSTLTVSNMSPEDSSIYLCSVDVGAQAGANVLTFGAGSRLTVL.

The chain is built from TRBV9 and TRBJ1-1, with D unresolved. The CDR3 extends over 14 amino acids. Trimming removed 4 bases from V and 1 base from J, with 11 bases in between. Per the germline V gene, CDR1 is SGDLS and CDR2 is YYNGEE. The CDR3 region is CASSFGPKNTEAFF. The CDR3 nucleotides are TGTGCCAGCAGCTTCGGACCGAAGAACACTGAAGCTTTCTTT.

The J gene is TRBJ1-1, the V gene TRBV11-2; TRBD1 might be the D (5 bases). This CDR3 contains 17 residues. Germline V gene lookup returns CDR1 SGHAT and CDR2 FQNNGV. V dropped 8 bases and J dropped 1 base, with 23 bases sitting between them. The CDR3 reads CASCPSWGGKSNTEAFF. The CDR3 region has the DNA TGTGCCAGCTGCCCATCCTGGGGGGGTAAATCGAACACTGAAGCTTTCTTT.

The V gene is TRBV7-8, the J gene TRBJ2-1; TRBD2 matches at 13 bases. The germline CDR1 and CDR2 sequences are SGHVS and FQNEAQ. The V segment lost 5 bases and the J segment 7 bases; nucleotides outside the gene matches: 5. The CDR3 has 15 residues. The chain's CDR3 is CASSPTSGGANEQFF. CDR3 sequence (DNA): TGTGCCAGCAGCCCAACTAGCGGGGGGGCAAATGAGCAGTTCTTC.

The rearrangement uses TRBV5-1 and TRBJ2-1; perhaps TRBD2 as D (7 bases). CDR1 and CDR2 from the germline V gene are SGHRS and YFSETQ. The length of the CDR3 is 13 residues. The V end was cut by 6 bases, the J end by 5 bases, with 12 bases between. The CDR3, as DNA: TGCGCCAGCAAGGGGGGGGCCAACAATGAGCAGTTCTTC. Translated, it gives CASKGGANNEQFF. The full variable domain, rest sourced from reference TRBV5-1 and TRBJ2-1, is KAGVTQTPRYLIKTRGQQVTLSCSPISGHRSVSWYQQTPGQGLQFLFEYFSETQRNKGNFPGRFSGRQFSNSRSEMNVSTLELGDSALYLCASKGGANNEQFFGPGTRLTVL.

This clone was detected once. The chain is built from TRBV7-9 and TRBJ2-7; D not resolved. The germline V and J ends were trimmed by 2 bases and 2 bases, with 7 bases remaining between them. Germline CDR1 SEHNR, CDR2 FQNEAQ (reference sequence). The CDR3 consists of 13 residues. This CDR3 reads CASSLWSPYEQYF. Here the CDR3 DNA reads TGTGCCAGCAGCTTATGGTCTCCCTACGAGCAGTACTTC.